The sequence of this TCR beta chain was determined in a study of T cells after yellow fever vaccination (dated by TCRdb to between 2018 and 2020). Study-level background: Libraries from fractions with low cell numbers were prepared with the SMART-Seq v4 Ultra Low Input RNA kit. Blood was collected at multiple timepoints before and after primary and secondary immunization, and bulk PBMC replicates and cell subsets were isolated. To follow T-cell clones before and after both primary and booster YFV17D yellow fever vaccination, bulk TCR alpha and beta repertoires underwent longitudinal sequencing. Two healthy male donors, one aged 18 to 30 and one aged 30 to 40 years, made up the cohort. Here is what the overall study found, with its caveats: Only a couple of donors were included in the study, so the extent to which the findings can be generalized is limited. After the booster, most clones that had expanded after primary vaccination were detected again (approximately 95% of CD4 and roughly 86% of CD8), suggesting broad maintenance of memory. A small fraction of clonotypes showed up in both the CD4 and CD8 compartments, probably as a result of convergent recombination. Computational filtering was needed because FACS-sorted repertoires could contain abundant contaminating clonotypes from the bulk population. Compared with the primary T-cell response, the secondary T-cell response was weaker but faster, peaking on day 5 rather than day 15.

The treatment or condition label for this specimen denotes: live attenuated yellow fever vaccine strain. PBMCs were isolated from peripheral blood using a standard Ficoll-Paque protocol. Dynabeads CD4 and CD8 positive selection kits were used to isolate the CD4 and CD8 T-cell fractions. RNA was extracted with TriZol from bulk PBMCs, CD4 and CD8 fractions, and dextramer-positive and dextramer-negative fractions. TCR cDNA was synthesized by 5'RACE template switching, through which a universal primer site and unique molecular identifiers were introduced. Priming of cDNA synthesis was performed from both the TCR alpha and TCR beta constant segments. Library amplification involved two PCR steps, and the second step added sample barcodes and sequencing adapters. Sequencing of libraries was done on Illumina HiSeq 2500 (2x100 bp) or NovaSeq (2x150 bp). In the paper's pipeline: MIGEC was used to demultiplex reads and collapse the reads into UMI consensus sequences, and MiXCR was used for V(D)J alignment. Vaccine-responding clonotypes were defined with edgeR using replicate PBMC samples, requiring FDR below 0.01 and a log2 fold change above 5 up to day 15. Bulk clonotypes were assigned CD4 or CD8 identity according to which sequenced CD4 or CD8 repertoire held them at higher abundance. TCRdb took the public reads, trimmed them with fastp at Q25, ran MiXCR for clone calling and kept in-frame beta chains. Records with the same CDR3 protein are collapsed into one entry carrying the most frequent genes and DNA. The V and J calls and clone size come from TCRdb's table, not from the authors' own analysis. In this sample the table shows around 110,000 distinct CDR3 sequences, more than 7.5% of which occur a single time. Over 25% of the sample rests with the top ten.

The germline V gene (reference sequence) yields DFQATT for CDR1 and SNEGSKA for CDR2. Including cysteine and phenylalanine, the CDR3 has 11 amino acids. Just CDR3 DNA is preserved here, 33 bases in frame from base 1. A note on this clonotype: Its antigen is currently not known. This may arise from a read error, as a much more abundant clone is one base away.

The receptor was derived from a young man who received the YFV17D yellow fever vaccine. This chain joins TRBV20-1 to TRBJ2-7; there is no confident call for the D gene. The sample here was CD8+ T cells sorted from PBMCs, taken 45 days after the yellow fever booster vaccination. The DNA sequence follows: TGCAGTGGTAGAGAAGATTACGAGCAGTACTTC. Translated, it gives CSGREDYEQYF.